This is a list of T cell receptor beta chains from one sample in a study of cytomegalovirus exposure and HLA in healthy donors. This table comes from immunoSEQ multiplex PCR, and its TCRdb copy is limited to in-frame clones, with some not included. The table shows 150,000 or so clones, with roughly 79% occurring only once. Sequencing used PBMCs. The receptors derive from a man aged 25-40 years in good health and CMV-seropositive. Each CDR3 is given with its conserved first and last residue. The order of the fields is clone size, D gene, J gene, V gene, CDR3 protein, CDR3 DNA. A D gene is named only where the DNA matches it firmly. Only part of the rows carry a size: once, few, many, or a class if the clone is expanded.

>-|TRBD2|TRBJ2-1|TRBV27
CASGGLAGGGEQFF
TGTGCCAGCGGCGGACTAGCGGGGGGCGGGGAGCAGTTCTTC
>-|TRBD2|TRBJ2-3|TRBV6-5
CASRLTREGTQYF
TGTGCCAGCAGGCTTACCCGGGAGGGTACGCAGTATTTT
>-|-|TRBJ2-5|TRBV6-5
CASSYVLGETQYF
TGTGCCAGCAGTTACGTACTAGGGGAGACCCAGTACTTC
>-|-|TRBJ2-1|TRBV28
CASSRPDSYNEQFF
TGTGCCAGCAGTCGTCCGGACAGTTACAATGAGCAGTTCTTC
>once|TRBD2|TRBJ2-1|TRBV29-1
CSVEDLVVGGGNEQFF
TGCAGCGTTGAAGATCTAGTGGTTGGGGGAGGGAATGAGCAGTTCTTC
>-|-|TRBJ1-4|TRBV2
CASSLQGNGNEKLFF
TGTGCCAGCAGTCTACAGGGTAACGGTAATGAAAAACTGTTTTTT
>-|-|TRBJ1-5|TRBV2
CASSEAAGSFSNQPQHF
TGTGCCAGCAGTGAAGCCGCGGGGAGTTTTAGCAATCAGCCCCAGCATTTT
>few|-|TRBJ1-5|TRBV27
CASSFSPGHQPQHF
TGTGCCAGCAGTTTCAGCCCAGGGCACCAGCCCCAGCATTTT
>once|TRBD1|TRBJ1-6|TRBV5-6
CASSWGTGGHSPLHF
TGTGCCAGCAGCTGGGGGACAGGGGGCCATTCACCCCTCCACTTT
>few|TRBD2|TRBJ2-2|TRBV19
CASTLGSGSSELFF
TGTGCCAGTACCCTGGGTAGCGGGAGTAGTGAGCTGTTTTTT
>-|TRBD2|TRBJ2-5|TRBV18
CASSTRTSGAQETQYF
TGTGCCAGCTCAACCAGGACTAGCGGGGCGCAAGAGACCCAGTACTTC
>-|-|TRBJ2-7|TRBV4-1
CASSRHSRGSSYEQYF
TGCGCCAGCAGCCGGCATTCCAGAGGAAGCTCCTACGAGCAGTACTTC
>-|-|TRBJ2-5|TRBV5-1
CASSLGTVSIQETQYF
TGCGCCAGCAGCTTGGGGACAGTTAGTATACAAGAGACCCAGTACTTC
>-|-|TRBJ1-2|TRBV21-1
CASSNIGPGIFGRYTF
TGTGCCAGCAGCAATATAGGGCCAGGGATTTTCGGTCGCTACACCTTC
>-|TRBD1|TRBJ1-2|TRBV6-5
CAIGAGDRGLGYTF
TGTGCCATAGGGGCCGGGGACAGGGGTTTAGGCTACACCTTC
>-|TRBD1|TRBJ1-2|TRBV6-5
CASSYSGQGGIAYTF
TGTGCCAGCAGTTACTCGGGACAGGGTGGAATCGCCTACACCTTC
>once|-|TRBJ2-2|TRBV7-3
CASSVTGTQNTGELFF
TGTGCCAGCAGCGTAACCGGGACTCAGAACACCGGGGAGCTGTTTTTT